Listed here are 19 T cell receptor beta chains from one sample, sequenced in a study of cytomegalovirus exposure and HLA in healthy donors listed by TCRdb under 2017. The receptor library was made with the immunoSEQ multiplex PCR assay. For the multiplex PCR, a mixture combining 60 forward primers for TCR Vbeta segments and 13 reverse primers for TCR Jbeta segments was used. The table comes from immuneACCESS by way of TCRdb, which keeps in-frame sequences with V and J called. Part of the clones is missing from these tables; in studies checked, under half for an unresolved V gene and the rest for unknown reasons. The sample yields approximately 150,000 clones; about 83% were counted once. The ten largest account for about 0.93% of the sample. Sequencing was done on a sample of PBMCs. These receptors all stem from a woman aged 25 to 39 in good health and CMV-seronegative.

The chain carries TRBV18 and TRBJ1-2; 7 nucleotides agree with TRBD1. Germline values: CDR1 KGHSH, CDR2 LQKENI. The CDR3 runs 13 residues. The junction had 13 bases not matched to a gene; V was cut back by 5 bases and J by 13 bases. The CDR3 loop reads CASSSGRGQAVTF. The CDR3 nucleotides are TGTGCCAGCTCATCTGGCCGAGGACAGGCCGTCACCTTC.

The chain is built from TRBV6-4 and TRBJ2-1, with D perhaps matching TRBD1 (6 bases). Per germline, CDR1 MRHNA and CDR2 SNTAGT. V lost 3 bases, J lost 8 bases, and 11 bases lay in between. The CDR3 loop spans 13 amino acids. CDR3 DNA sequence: TGTGCCAGCAGTGATACAGGGACCGATGAGCAGTTCTTC. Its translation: CASSDTGTDEQFF.

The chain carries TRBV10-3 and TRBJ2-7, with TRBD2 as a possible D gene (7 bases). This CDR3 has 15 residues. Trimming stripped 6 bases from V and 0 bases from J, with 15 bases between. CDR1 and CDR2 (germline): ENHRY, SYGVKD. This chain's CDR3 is CAISLGGAASYEQYF. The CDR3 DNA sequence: TGTGCCATCAGCCTGGGGGGGGCAGCCTCCTACGAGCAGTACTTC.

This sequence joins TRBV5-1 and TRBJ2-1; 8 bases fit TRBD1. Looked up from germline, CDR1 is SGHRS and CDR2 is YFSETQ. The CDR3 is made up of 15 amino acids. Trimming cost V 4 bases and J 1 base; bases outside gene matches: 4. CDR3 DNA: TGCGCCAGCAGCCGTGGGACAGGATCCTACAATGAGCAGTTCTTC. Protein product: CASSRGTGSYNEQFF.

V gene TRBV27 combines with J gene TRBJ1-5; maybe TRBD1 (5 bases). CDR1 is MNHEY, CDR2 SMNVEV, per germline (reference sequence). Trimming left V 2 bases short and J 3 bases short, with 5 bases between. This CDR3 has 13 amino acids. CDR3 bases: TGTGCCAGCAGTTTAGGGGCCAATCAGCCCCAGCATTTT. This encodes CASSLGANQPQHF.

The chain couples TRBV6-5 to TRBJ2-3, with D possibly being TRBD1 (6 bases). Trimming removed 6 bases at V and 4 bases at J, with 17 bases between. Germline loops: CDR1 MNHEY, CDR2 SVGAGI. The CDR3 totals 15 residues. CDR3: CASRPGQLVADTQYF. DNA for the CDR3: TGTGCCAGCAGGCCAGGACAGCTAGTAGCAGATACGCAGTATTTT.

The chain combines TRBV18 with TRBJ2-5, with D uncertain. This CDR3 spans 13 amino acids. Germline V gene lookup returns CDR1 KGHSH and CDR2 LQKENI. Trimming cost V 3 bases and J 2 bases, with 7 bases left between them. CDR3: CASSPGSQETQYF. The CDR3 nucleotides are TGTGCCAGCTCACCCGGGTCACAAGAGACCCAGTACTTC. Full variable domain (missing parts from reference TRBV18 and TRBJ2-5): NAGVMQNPRHLVRRRGQEARLRCSPMKGHSHVYWYRQLPEEGLKFMVYLQKENIIDESGMPKERFSAEFPKEGPSILRIQQVVRGDSAAYFCASSPGSQETQYFGPGTRLLVL.

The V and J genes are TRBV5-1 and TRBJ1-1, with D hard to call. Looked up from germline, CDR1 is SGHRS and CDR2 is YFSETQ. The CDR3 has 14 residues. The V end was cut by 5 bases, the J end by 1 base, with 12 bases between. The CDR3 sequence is CASRRSGQNTEAFF. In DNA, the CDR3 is TGCGCCAGCAGGAGATCAGGTCAGAACACTGAAGCTTTCTTT.

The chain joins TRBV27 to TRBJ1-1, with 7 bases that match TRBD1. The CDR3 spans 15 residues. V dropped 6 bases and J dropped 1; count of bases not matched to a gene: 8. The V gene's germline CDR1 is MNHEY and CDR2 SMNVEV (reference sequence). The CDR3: CASRLLRTGNTEAFF. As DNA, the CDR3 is TGTGCCAGCAGACTCCTTCGGACAGGGAACACTGAAGCTTTCTTT.

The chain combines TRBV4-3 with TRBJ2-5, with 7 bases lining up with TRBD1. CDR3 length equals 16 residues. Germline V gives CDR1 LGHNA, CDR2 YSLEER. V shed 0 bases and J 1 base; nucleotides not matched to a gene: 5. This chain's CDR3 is CASSQDHRGIQETQYF. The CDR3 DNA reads TGCGCCAGCAGCCAAGATCACAGGGGAATCCAAGAGACCCAGTACTTC.

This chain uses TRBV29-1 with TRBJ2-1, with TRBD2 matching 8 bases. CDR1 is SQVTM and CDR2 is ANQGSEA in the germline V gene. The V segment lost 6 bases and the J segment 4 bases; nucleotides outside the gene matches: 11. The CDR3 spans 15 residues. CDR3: CSVDNPSGSYNEQFF. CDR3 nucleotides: TGCAGCGTCGATAATCCTAGCGGGTCGTACAATGAGCAGTTCTTC.

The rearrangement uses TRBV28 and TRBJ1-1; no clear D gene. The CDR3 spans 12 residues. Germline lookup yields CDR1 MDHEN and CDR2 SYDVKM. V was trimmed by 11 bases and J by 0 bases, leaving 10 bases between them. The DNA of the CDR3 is TGTGCCGGACGGGGTATGAACACTGAAGCTTTCTTT. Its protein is CAGRGMNTEAFF.

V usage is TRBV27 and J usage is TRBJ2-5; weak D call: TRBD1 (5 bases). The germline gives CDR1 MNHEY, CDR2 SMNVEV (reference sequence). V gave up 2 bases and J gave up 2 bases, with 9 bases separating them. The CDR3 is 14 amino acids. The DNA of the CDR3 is TGTGCCAGCAGTTTAAGGCAGGGACAAGAGACCCAGTACTTC. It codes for CASSLRQGQETQYF.

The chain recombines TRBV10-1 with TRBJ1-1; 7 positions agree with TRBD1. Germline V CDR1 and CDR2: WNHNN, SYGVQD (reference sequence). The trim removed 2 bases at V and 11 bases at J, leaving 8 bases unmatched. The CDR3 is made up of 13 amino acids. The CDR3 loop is CASSETLTGKAFF. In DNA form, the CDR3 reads TGCGCCAGCAGTGAGACCCTGACAGGGAAGGCTTTCTTT.

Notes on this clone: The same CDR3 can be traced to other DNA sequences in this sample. The CDR3 region is CASRILGGRNTGELFF. CDR3 DNA: TGCGCCAGCCGCATACTAGGAGGGAGAAACACCGGGGAGCTGTTTTTT. This chain connects TRBV5-1 to TRBJ2-2, with D perhaps TRBD2 (6 bases). The CDR3 extends over 16 amino acids. Trimming cost V 7 bases and J 2 bases, with 18 bases left between them. Germline loops: CDR1 SGHRS, CDR2 YFSETQ.

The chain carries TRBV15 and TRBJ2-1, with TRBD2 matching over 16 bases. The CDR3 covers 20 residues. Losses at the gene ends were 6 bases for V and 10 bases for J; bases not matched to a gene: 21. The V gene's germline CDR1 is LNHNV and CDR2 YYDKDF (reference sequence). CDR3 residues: CATSGLAGTSGRALVKEQFF. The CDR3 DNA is TGTGCCACCAGTGGGTTGGCCGGGACTAGCGGGAGGGCTCTGGTGAAGGAGCAGTTCTTC.

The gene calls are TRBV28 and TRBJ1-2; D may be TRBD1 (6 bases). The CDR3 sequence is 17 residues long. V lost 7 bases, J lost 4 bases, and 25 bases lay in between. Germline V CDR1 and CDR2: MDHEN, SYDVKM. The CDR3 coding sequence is TGTGCCAGCACCACTTTGAATGAGGGGGGGCTTGGCTATGGCTACACCTTC. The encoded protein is CASTTLNEGGLGYGYTF.

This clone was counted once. CDR3 residues: CASNLIGGVRGYEQYF. As DNA, the CDR3 is TGTGCCAGCAACCTAATCGGGGGTGTTAGAGGCTACGAGCAGTACTTC. This rearrangement joins TRBV27 to TRBJ2-7; D is perhaps TRBD2 (6 bases). This CDR3 is built from 16 residues. Germline V gene lookup returns CDR1 MNHEY and CDR2 SMNVEV (reference sequence). The ends were cut back, 7 bases at V and 3 bases at J, with 22 bases in the middle.

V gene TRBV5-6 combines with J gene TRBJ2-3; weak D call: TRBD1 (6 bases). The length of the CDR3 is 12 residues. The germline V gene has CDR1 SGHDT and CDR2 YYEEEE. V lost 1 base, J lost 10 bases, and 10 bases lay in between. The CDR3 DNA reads TGTGCCAGCAGCTTGACCCCAGGGGCGCAGTATTTT. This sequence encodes CASSLTPGAQYF.